The 14 T cell receptor beta chains presented below share a single source sample, sequenced in a study of persistence of HIV-infected CD4 T cells. Sequencing used immunoSEQ version 4 in survey mode. Method: immunoSEQ multiplex PCR; TCRdb's copy keeps in-frame clones and lacks some. Seen here are over 30,000 clones, around 86% observed once, and the top ten hold around 0.88%. Which antigens these TCRs recognize remains unknown. Overlapping HIV-1 Gag 15-mer peptides at 0.85 to 1 ug per peptide per mL were used. Sorted nonresponding memory CD4+ T cells were CD40L-negative, CD69-negative, CD45RO-high. This specimen was cultured CD4+ T cells from PBMCs, taken from a patient who received antiretroviral therapy. The receptors come from an adult with HIV. The donor label of this sample is uncertain.

This rearrangement joins TRBV29-1 to TRBJ1-2; tentatively, D is TRBD1 (6 bases). Trimming pared 4 bases from V and 1 base from J, leaving 16 bases between. Germline loops: CDR1 SQVTM, CDR2 ANQGSEA. This CDR3 region has 15 residues. The CDR3 is CSVGGHQQGNYGYTF. CDR3 DNA: TGCAGCGTTGGCGGACACCAACAGGGTAACTATGGCTACACCTTC.

The chain is built from TRBV19 and TRBJ1-2, with 8 bases fitting TRBD1. The CDR3 extends over 17 amino acids. With V trimmed by 1 base and J by 4 bases, 11 bases remained unmatched. Germline CDR1 LNHDA, CDR2 SQIVND (reference sequence). The CDR3 here is CASSIGIGQGGIYGYTF. DNA for the CDR3: TGTGCCAGTAGTATAGGAATAGGACAGGGCGGAATCTATGGCTACACCTTC.

V usage is TRBV12-3 or TRBV12-4 and J usage is TRBJ2-1; D gene unclear. CDR3 length: 12 residues. The V gene lost 2 bases and the J gene lost 10 bases, with 9 bases spanning the gap. CDR3 sequence: CASSLFNGEQFF. Written as DNA, the CDR3 is TGTGCCAGCAGTTTATTCAATGGGGAGCAGTTCTTC.

The chain uses TRBV15 and TRBJ1-1; 9 bases line up with TRBD1. CDR1 and CDR2 (germline): LNHNV, YYDKDF (reference sequence). This CDR3 is 13 amino acids long. The V and J ends lost 1 base and 10 bases, in that order; junction bases with no gene match: 4. The CDR3 loop reads CATSRGTGAAAFF. The CDR3 DNA is TGTGCCACCAGCAGAGGGACAGGGGCAGCAGCTTTCTTT.

The chain recombines TRBV7-2 with TRBJ2-2, with 8 bases aligning to TRBD1. The CDR3 has 15 residues. CDR1 and CDR2 (germline): SGHTA, FQGNSA. Trimming removed 5 bases from V and 4 bases from J; junction bases left unmatched: 6. DNA for the CDR3: TGTGCCAGCAGCCCCCGGACAGGGATCACCGGGGAGCTGTTTTTT. Its protein is CASSPRTGITGELFF.

The chain combines TRBV18 with TRBJ1-2; 7 nucleotides align to TRBD1. Germline V gene sequence: CDR1 KGHSH, CDR2 LQKENI. The CDR3 contains 15 residues. V trimming: 6 bases; J trimming: 5 bases; junction bases outside the gene matches: 12. The CDR3 sequence: CASSLARDSYYGYTF. DNA for the CDR3: TGTGCCAGCTCGCTGGCTCGGGACAGTTATTATGGCTACACCTTC.

This clone is a singleton in its sample. The chain recombines TRBV5-1 with TRBJ1-1; possible D gene TRBD1, 6 bases. Germline V gene sequence: CDR1 SGHRS, CDR2 YFSETQ. This CDR3 spans 12 amino acids. V was clipped by 4 bases and J by 4 bases, with 8 bases between them. The DNA of the CDR3 is TGCGCCAGCAGCCGAGGGGGCACTGAAGCTTTCTTT. The encoded protein is CASSRGGTEAFF.

This chain links TRBV19 with TRBJ1-4; weak D call: TRBD1 (5 bases). The CDR3 has 15 residues. The germline V gene encodes CDR1 LNHDA and CDR2 SQIVND (reference sequence). V was clipped by 5 bases and J by 0 bases, with 10 bases between them. In DNA form, the CDR3 reads TGTGCCAGTAGTGGAATAGGGGCAACTAATGAAAAACTGTTTTTT. Amino acid sequence: CASSGIGATNEKLFF.

The chain recombines TRBV6-4 with TRBJ1-1; no clear D gene. Deletions cut 4 bases from V and 4 bases from J, with 13 bases between. The CDR3 contains 14 residues. Germline CDR1 and CDR2: MRHNA and SNTAGT. CDR3 sequence reads: CASSGTFGSTEAFF. The CDR3, as DNA: TGTGCCAGCAGTGGGACTTTTGGTTCCACTGAAGCTTTCTTT.

The chain joins TRBV15 to TRBJ1-4, with a possible D match to TRBD1 (6 bases). V was pared by 4 bases and J by 0 bases, with 12 bases between. Per germline, CDR1 LNHNV and CDR2 YYDKDF (reference sequence). This CDR3 region has 16 residues. This chain's CDR3 is CATSTRQAATNEKLFF. CDR3 bases: TGTGCCACCAGCACGAGACAGGCCGCAACTAATGAAAAACTGTTTTTT. Based on the CDR3 plus reference TRBV15 and TRBJ1-4, the full variable domain is DAMVIQNPRYQVTQFGKPVTLSCSQTLNHNVMYWYQQKSSQAPKLLFHYYDKDFNNEADTPDNFQSRRPNTSFCFLDIRSPGLGDTAMYLCATSTRQAATNEKLFFGSGTQLSVL.

The chain recombines TRBV7-9 with TRBJ1-3; D is uncertain. This CDR3 contains 17 residues. V lost 0 bases and J lost 2, with 14 bases in between. Germline CDR1 and CDR2: SEHNR and FQNEAQ (reference sequence). DNA of the CDR3: TGTGCCAGCAGCTTAGCTTTGGGGTTTGGGGCTGGAAACACCATATATTTT. Residues: CASSLALGFGAGNTIYF.

The chain links TRBV30 to TRBJ1-1; D ambiguous. In germline, CDR1 is GTSNPN, CDR2 SVGIG (reference sequence). The CDR3 is made up of 13 amino acids. V dropped 6 bases and J dropped 3 bases, with 14 bases sitting between them. The CDR3 loop is CACDKARDTEAFF. The CDR3 nucleotides read TGTGCCTGTGATAAGGCCCGGGACACTGAAGCTTTCTTT.

The genes are TRBV30 and TRBJ1-2; D may be TRBD1 (5 bases). V was cut by 1 base and J by 3 bases, with 12 bases left in between. CDR1 is GTSNPN and CDR2 is SVGIG in the germline V gene (reference sequence). This CDR3 has 14 amino acids. CDR3 DNA sequence: TGTGCCTGGAGTGCAAGGGGTAGGGACTATGGCTACACCTTC. Its protein product is CAWSARGRDYGYTF.

The chain joins TRBV5-4 to TRBJ1-1; 7 nucleotides match TRBD1. The CDR3 runs 18 residues. The J segment lost 0 bases and the V segment lost 2 bases, leaving 13 bases of the junction unmatched. The germline CDR1 and CDR2 sequences are SGHNT and YYREEE (reference sequence). The CDR3: CASSFWRQGLGMNTEAFF. The CDR3 region has the DNA TGTGCCAGCAGCTTTTGGAGACAGGGCTTGGGGATGAACACTGAAGCTTTCTTT.